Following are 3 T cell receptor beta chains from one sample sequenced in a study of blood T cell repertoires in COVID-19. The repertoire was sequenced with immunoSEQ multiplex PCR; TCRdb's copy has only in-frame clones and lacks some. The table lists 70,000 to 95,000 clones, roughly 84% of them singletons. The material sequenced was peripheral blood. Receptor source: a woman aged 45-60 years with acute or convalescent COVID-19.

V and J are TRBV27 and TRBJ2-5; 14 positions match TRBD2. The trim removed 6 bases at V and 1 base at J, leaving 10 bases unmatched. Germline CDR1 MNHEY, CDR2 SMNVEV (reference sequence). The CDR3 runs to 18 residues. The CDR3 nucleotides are TGTGCCAGCAGCTCCGGGACTAGCGGGAGATGGTCCCAAGAGACCCAGTACTTC. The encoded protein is CASSSGTSGRWSQETQYF.

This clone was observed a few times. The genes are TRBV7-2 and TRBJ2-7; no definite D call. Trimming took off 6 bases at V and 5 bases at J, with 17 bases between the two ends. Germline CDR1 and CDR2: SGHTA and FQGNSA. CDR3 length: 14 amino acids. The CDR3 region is CASSPPKQVNEQYF. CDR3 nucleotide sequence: TGTGCCAGCAGTCCACCCAAGCAGGTTAACGAGCAGTACTTC.

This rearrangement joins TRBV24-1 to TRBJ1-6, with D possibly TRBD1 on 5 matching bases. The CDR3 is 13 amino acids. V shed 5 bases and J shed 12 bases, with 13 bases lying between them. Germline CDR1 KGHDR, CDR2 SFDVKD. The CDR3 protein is CATSAGLFRPLHF. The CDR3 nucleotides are TGTGCCACCAGTGCAGGGCTATTCAGACCCCTCCACTTT.